The 16 T cell receptor beta chains below were found in one sample sequenced in a study of neoadjuvant nivolumab and ipilimumab in lung cancer. Produced via immunoSEQ multiplex PCR; TCRdb's table is partial and in-frame only. Here the sample spans around 8,100 clones, 70% to 80% being singletons. The sample was adjacent normal lung tissue, taken after neoadjuvant nivolumab, alone or with ipilimumab, at or shortly before surgery. All receptors derive from an adult with non-small cell lung cancer.

V is TRBV6-5 and J is TRBJ2-6, with 8 bases fitting TRBD2. V dropped 10 bases and J dropped 3; count of bases not matched to a gene: 8. Germline-derived CDR1 and CDR2 are MNHEY and SVGAGI. The CDR3 length is 15 residues. DNA of the CDR3: TGTGCCACCCTCGGGGGGGCTAGTGGGGCCAACGTCCTGACTTTC. It translates to CATLGGASGANVLTF.

This clone was recorded only once. V and J are TRBV10-2 and TRBJ1-1; D call uncertain. The CDR3 runs 13 residues. Germline lookup yields CDR1 WSHSY and CDR2 SAAADI. Trimming took 6 bases from V and 6 from J, leaving 14 bases between them. CDR3 DNA: TGCGCCAGCAGCGACACCTTTGACCCTGAAGCTTTCTTT. It codes for CASSDTFDPEAFF.

The CDR3 here is CASSPHGKGGSYEQYF. The CDR3 DNA sequence: TGTGCCAGCAGCCCCCACGGTAAGGGAGGATCCTACGAGCAGTACTTC. The chain recombines TRBV9 with TRBJ2-7, with D perhaps matching TRBD2 (6 bases). The CDR3 covers 16 residues. V lost 4 bases and J 1 base, leaving 18 bases between the germline ends. From germline, CDR1 is SGDLS and CDR2 YYNGEE.

This sequence joins TRBV30 and TRBJ1-5, with D perhaps TRBD1 (6 bases). The CDR3 totals 14 residues. V shed 2 bases and J shed 2 bases, with 10 bases lying between them. Germline V gene sequence: CDR1 GTSNPN, CDR2 SVGIG (reference sequence). The CDR3 coding sequence is TGTGCCTGGAGTCGACAGGTGGGCAATCAGCCCCAGCATTTT. Translating it yields CAWSRQVGNQPQHF.

The rearrangement links TRBV7-8 to TRBJ2-5; 7 nucleotides match TRBD1. The CDR3 totals 15 residues. V shed 5 bases, J shed 1 base, and the junction held 7 bases outside the gene matches. Germline V CDR1 and CDR2: SGHVS, FQNEAQ. In DNA form, the CDR3 reads TGTGCCAGCAGCCCATGGGACAGTCCCCAAGAGACCCAGTACTTC. It translates to CASSPWDSPQETQYF. The entire variable domain, with the rest obtained from reference TRBV7-8 and TRBJ2-5, is as follows: GAGVSQSPRYKVAKRGQDVALRCDPISGHVSLFWYQQALGQGPEFLTYFQNEAQLDKSGLPSDRFFAERPEGSVSTLKIQRTQQEDSAVYLCASSPWDSPQETQYFGPGTRLLVL.

J is TRBJ1-1 and V is TRBV6-5, with D hard to call. CDR3 length: 13 amino acids. V was pared by 7 bases and J by 0 bases, with 9 bases between. Germline V gene data show CDR1 as MNHEY and CDR2 as SVGAGI. CDR3: CASKRSMNTEAFF. The CDR3 coding sequence is TGTGCCAGCAAGAGGTCTATGAACACTGAAGCTTTCTTT.

The chain uses TRBV7-2 and TRBJ1-2; D uncertain. V gave up 4 bases and J gave up 1 base, with 10 bases separating them. The germline V gene has CDR1 SGHTA and CDR2 FQGNSA. CDR3 size: 14 residues. CDR3 protein: CASSSDGINYGYTF. The DNA of the CDR3 is TGTGCCAGCAGCTCGGACGGGATTAACTATGGCTACACCTTC.

This chain uses TRBV7-2 with TRBJ2-7, with 11 bases matching TRBD1. Germline V gene sequence: CDR1 SGHTA, CDR2 FQGNSA. Trimming removed 5 bases from V and 4 bases from J; junction bases left unmatched: 4. The CDR3 sequence is 14 residues long. The CDR3 nucleotides read TGTGCCAGCAGCCCCGGGACAGGGGGATACGAGCAGTACTTC. This gives the protein CASSPGTGGYEQYF.

This chain joins TRBV4-1 and TRBJ1-5; maybe TRBD1 (5 bases). Germline V gives CDR1 MGHRA, CDR2 YSYEKL. V was cut by 3 bases and J by 6 bases, with 9 bases left in between. The CDR3 has 13 residues. CDR3 in amino acids: CASSHGGGQPQHF. The DNA of the CDR3 is TGCGCCAGCAGCCATGGGGGGGGTCAGCCCCAGCATTTT.

The chain links TRBV30 to TRBJ2-2; D gene uncertain. The CDR3 extends over 11 amino acids. Germline CDR1 GTSNPN, CDR2 SVGIG (reference sequence). The V gene lost 8 bases and the J gene lost 1 base, with 5 bases spanning the gap. CDR3 residues: CARGNTGELFF. The CDR3 DNA is TGTGCCCGTGGGAACACCGGGGAGCTGTTTTTT.

This clone turned up a few times. J is TRBJ1-6 and V is TRBV2; 9 bases line up with TRBD1. The J segment lost 11 bases and the V segment lost 2 bases, leaving 7 bases of the junction unmatched. This CDR3 is built from 15 residues. Germline V lookup: CDR1 SNHLY, CDR2 FYNNEI. Written as DNA, the CDR3 is TGTGCCAGCAGTGAACTCGACAGGGGGACGGCACCCCTCCACTTT. Translating gives CASSELDRGTAPLHF.

This chain joins TRBV30 and TRBJ1-2; 7 nucleotides agree with TRBD1. J was trimmed by 4 bases and V by 6 bases; bases with no gene match: 20. The CDR3 has 17 residues. CDR1 is GTSNPN, CDR2 SVGIG, per germline (reference sequence). The DNA of the CDR3 is TGTGCCTGTCCCAACTCAAATACAGGGGAGACGGGCTATGGCTACACCTTC. Translation: CACPNSNTGETGYGYTF.

This clone was seen a few times. The chain uses TRBV28 and TRBJ1-2; possibly TRBD1 for D (6 bases). Trimming pared 6 bases from V and 2 bases from J, leaving 10 bases between. Germline CDR1 MDHEN, CDR2 SYDVKM. The CDR3 sequence is 13 residues long. The CDR3 protein is CASRKDRNYGYTF. The CDR3 nucleotides are TGTGCCAGCAGAAAGGACAGAAACTATGGCTACACCTTC.

By proportion, this clone is medium-sized. This chain joins TRBV7-8 and TRBJ2-5; D uncertain. V was trimmed by 3 bases and J by 2 bases, leaving 10 bases between them. The CDR3 runs to 14 residues. CDR1 is SGHVS, CDR2 FQNEAQ, per germline. The CDR3 loop is CASSFGYGQETQYF. In DNA, the CDR3 is TGTGCCAGCAGCTTCGGGTACGGGCAAGAGACCCAGTACTTC.

This chain links TRBV6-6 with TRBJ1-1; possibly TRBD1 for D (5 bases). This CDR3 comprises 16 residues. V lost 7 bases to trimming and J lost 0 bases, with 18 bases between them. The germline CDR1 and CDR2 sequences are MNHNY and SVGAGI (reference sequence). The CDR3 coding sequence is TGTGCCAGCAACTACCTAGTCGGGGCCGTGAACACTGAAGCTTTCTTT. Amino acid sequence: CASNYLVGAVNTEAFF.

This chain connects TRBV10-2 to TRBJ2-3; possibly TRBD1 for D (6 bases). V gave up 6 bases and J gave up 8 bases, with 12 bases separating them. CDR3 length: 12 amino acids. Looked up from germline, CDR1 is WSHSY and CDR2 is SAAADI. The CDR3 here is CASRGGSGTQYF. In nucleotides, the CDR3 is TGCGCCAGCAGAGGGGGTTCGGGTACGCAGTATTTT.